This TCR beta chain comes out of a study of T cells in localized non-small cell lung cancer. This CDR3 is built from 17 residues. V was pared by 4 bases and J by 4 bases, with 14 bases of the junction left unmatched. Germline assignment: CDR1 MNHGY and CDR2 SAAAGT. Sequencing used immunoSEQ multiplex PCR; TCRdb keeps in-frame clones, though not all of them. The sample holds around 870 clones, about 20% seen once. Notes on the study in general: Among the top 100 tumor clones, a median around 62 appeared in adjacent lung. Only one tumor region went through sequencing, so heterogeneity may still be there. Those with higher blood T cell density had longer overall survival. Clonality of T cells reached its maximum in uninvolved adjacent lung, surpassing tumor.

Concerning this clone: Antigen: not known.

The rearrangement links TRBV6-8 to TRBJ2-5; 8 nucleotides match TRBD1. The sample was normal lung tissue next to the tumor, taken before any cancer treatment. The sequence was obtained from a man aged 35 to 70 with stage I lung adenocarcinoma. CDR3 residues: CASSWPETGETRETQYF. The CDR3, as DNA: TGTGCCAGCAGTTGGCCCGAGACAGGGGAGACTAGAGAGACCCAGTACTTC.